The 31 T cell receptor beta chains reported below all come from one sample, sequenced in a study of memory CD8 T cells in hepatitis C reinfection. Stated time point: peak reinfection, 3 to 8 weeks after reinfection detection. TCR sequencing was done directly ex vivo on sorted cells, without expansion in vitro. Produced via immunoSEQ multiplex PCR; TCRdb's table is partial and in-frame only. This table holds more than 35,000 clones, 70% to 90% found once. What was sequenced was naive CD8+ T cells sorted from blood. These receptors were obtained from a man aged 18-30 years with hepatitis C virus infection.

The chain carries TRBV7-3 and TRBJ2-3; 10 bases align to TRBD2. The trim removed 0 bases at V and 2 bases at J, leaving 2 bases unmatched. CDR1 and CDR2 (germline): SGHTA, FQGTGA. CDR3 size: 16 residues. Written as DNA, the CDR3 is TGTGCCAGCAGCTTAACCCTAGCGGGAGACACAGATACGCAGTATTTT. It codes for CASSLTLAGDTDTQYF.

The chain employs TRBV6-5 and TRBJ1-1; 8 positions agree with TRBD1. CDR3 length: 15 amino acids. Germline-derived CDR1 and CDR2 are MNHEY and SVGAGI. Trimming at V came to 0 bases and at J to 4 bases, leaving 4 bases not matched to a gene. The CDR3 coding sequence is TGTGCCAGCAGTTACTCGGCAGGGGGCGGCACTGAAGCTTTCTTT. It encodes CASSYSAGGGTEAFF.

The J gene is TRBJ2-5, the V gene TRBV9; TRBD2 matches 14 bases. CDR3 size: 17 residues. The junction had 9 bases not matched to a gene; V was cut back by 3 bases and J by 5 bases. Per germline, CDR1 SGDLS and CDR2 YYNGEE. The CDR3 bases are TGTGCCAGCAGCGGTAGACTAGCGGGGGGGGAGTCGGAGACCCAGTACTTC. Protein sequence: CASSGRLAGGESETQYF.

The chain is built from TRBV27 and TRBJ2-1; 7 nucleotides agree with TRBD2. Germline V gene data show CDR1 as MNHEY and CDR2 as SMNVEV (reference sequence). J lost 9 bases, V lost 2 bases, and 1 base had no gene match. CDR3 length: 12 amino acids. This chain's CDR3 is CASSLTGGEQFF. The CDR3 DNA sequence: TGTGCCAGCAGTTTAACGGGAGGTGAGCAGTTCTTC.

Worth noting for this clone: One end of the junction varies from germline; a read error may be responsible. This rearrangement joins TRBV6-6 to TRBJ2-2; D perhaps matches TRBD2 (6 bases). Germline V gives CDR1 MNHNY, CDR2 SVGAGI (reference sequence). The CDR3 sequence is 13 residues long. The chain's CDR3 is CASSYDGAGGLFF. In nucleotides, the CDR3 is TGTGCCAGCAGTTACGACGGGGCCGGGGGGCTGTTTTTT.

V is TRBV30 and J is TRBJ1-2; D may be TRBD1 (6 bases). The CDR3 is made up of 12 amino acids. The ends were cut back, 2 bases at V and 6 bases at J, with 10 bases in the middle. Germline V gene data show CDR1 as GTSNPN and CDR2 as SVGIG (reference sequence). This CDR3 reads CAWSTGYHGYTF. Here the CDR3 DNA reads TGTGCCTGGAGTACAGGGTATCATGGCTACACCTTC.

This chain connects TRBV7-9 to TRBJ1-4, with D tentatively TRBD1 (6 bases). Germline values: CDR1 SEHNR, CDR2 FQNEAQ (reference sequence). Trimming pared 5 bases from V and 7 bases from J, leaving 20 bases between. There are 16 residues in the CDR3. CDR3 coding DNA: TGTGCCAGCAGCCCCTCGGTTAGGGACAAGGGTGAAAAACTGTTTTTT. Translation: CASSPSVRDKGEKLFF. Full variable domain (missing parts from reference TRBV7-9 and TRBJ1-4): DTGVSQNPRHKITKRGQNVTFRCDPISEHNRLYWYRQTLGQGPEFLTYFQNEAQLEKSRLLSDRFSAERPKGSFSTLEIQRTEQGDSAMYLCASSPSVRDKGEKLFFGSGTQLSVL.

This chain uses TRBV7-3 with TRBJ2-1; 10 positions agree with TRBD2. Germline V CDR1 and CDR2: SGHTA, FQGTGA. The CDR3 loop spans 17 amino acids. V shed 2 bases, J shed 8 bases, and the junction held 12 bases outside the gene matches. CDR3 in amino acids: CASSLGLAGVKNHEQFF. CDR3 coding DNA: TGTGCCAGCAGCTTAGGGCTAGCGGGAGTTAAGAATCATGAGCAGTTCTTC.

The chain recombines TRBV2 with TRBJ2-3, with D maybe TRBD1 (5 bases). V dropped 9 bases and J dropped 0 bases, with 13 bases sitting between them. There are 14 residues in the CDR3. CDR1 SNHLY and CDR2 FYNNEI come from the germline V gene. The CDR3 spells CASQGRSSTDTQYF. Here the CDR3 DNA reads TGTGCCAGTCAGGGCCGCTCTAGCACAGATACGCAGTATTTT. Full variable domain (remainder filled in from reference TRBV2 and TRBJ2-3): EPEVTQTPSHQVTQMGQEVILRCVPISNHLYFYWYRQILGQKVEFLVSFYNNEISEKSEIFDDQFSVERPDGSNFTLKIRSTKLEDSAMYFCASQGRSSTDTQYFGPGTRLTVL.

V usage is TRBV5-1 and J usage is TRBJ2-5; 12 nucleotides match TRBD1. The end of the DNA is better explained by TRBJ2-7, so the J call may be wrong. This CDR3 has 16 amino acids. Looked up from germline, CDR1 is SGHRS and CDR2 is YFSETQ. CDR3 DNA sequence: TGCGCCAGCAGCTTGGCCCCGGGACAGGGGGCGATCGAGCAGTACTTC. Its translation: CASSLAPGQGAIEQYF.

This chain joins TRBV28 and TRBJ1-5; D may be TRBD1 (6 bases). Germline CDR1 is MDHEN and CDR2 is SYDVKM. The CDR3 spans 16 residues. The V gene lost 5 bases and the J gene lost 5 bases, with 19 bases spanning the gap. The DNA of the CDR3 is TGTGCCAGCAGTCCCCCCGGGACATACTTTGATCAGCCCCAGCATTTT. Translating gives CASSPPGTYFDQPQHF.

This chain joins TRBV28 and TRBJ1-4; 7 nucleotides agree with TRBD1. This CDR3 contains 14 residues. V shed 3 bases and J 7 bases; nucleotides not matched to a gene: 5. Per germline, CDR1 MDHEN and CDR2 SYDVKM. CDR3 in amino acids: CASSFRAGGEKLFF. CDR3 coding DNA: TGTGCCAGCAGTTTTCGGGCAGGGGGTGAAAAACTGTTTTTT.

The rearrangement links TRBV5-6 to TRBJ2-1; 12 bases fit TRBD2. J gave up 4 bases and V 0 bases, and 2 bases lay outside the gene matches. This CDR3 is 16 amino acids long. Looked up from germline, CDR1 is SGHDT and CDR2 is YYEEEE. For the CDR3, the DNA is TGTGCCAGCAGCTTGGCGCTAGCGGGGGGGTACAATGAGCAGTTCTTC. Translating it yields CASSLALAGGYNEQFF.

The chain has TRBV6-6 and TRBJ1-1; 8 nucleotides agree with TRBD1. The CDR3 is made up of 13 amino acids. V was clipped by 6 bases and J by 8 bases; unmatched bases: 8. Germline V gene sequence: CDR1 MNHNY, CDR2 SVGAGI (reference sequence). The CDR3 here is CASSPRTGLEAFF. Written as DNA, the CDR3 is TGTGCCAGCAGCCCCCGGACAGGGTTAGAAGCTTTCTTT.

V is TRBV7-9 and J is TRBJ2-3, with D perhaps matching TRBD2 (5 bases). The CDR3 is 15 residues long. Germline loops: CDR1 SEHNR, CDR2 FQNEAQ (reference sequence). V was shortened by 5 bases and J by 0 bases, with 12 bases between the two germline ends. The CDR3 here is CASSPTAASTDTQYF. In nucleotides, the CDR3 is TGTGCCAGCAGCCCCACAGCGGCTAGCACAGATACGCAGTATTTT. The entire variable domain, with the rest obtained from reference TRBV7-9 and TRBJ2-3, is as follows: DTGVSQNPRHKITKRGQNVTFRCDPISEHNRLYWYRQTLGQGPEFLTYFQNEAQLEKSRLLSDRFSAERPKGSFSTLEIQRTEQGDSAMYLCASSPTAASTDTQYFGPGTRLTVL.

This sequence joins TRBV7-8 and TRBJ2-7, with D perhaps TRBD1 (6 bases). The CDR3 loop spans 15 amino acids. Germline-derived CDR1 and CDR2 are SGHVS and FQNEAQ. V was shortened by 1 base and J by 0 bases, with 10 bases between the two germline ends. CDR3 in DNA: TGTGCCAGCAGCTTAGGGCAGGGGCCCTCCTACGAGCAGTACTTC. Translation: CASSLGQGPSYEQYF.

The chain joins TRBV15 to TRBJ1-1, with no clear D. The CDR3 spans 15 residues. Germline V gives CDR1 LNHNV, CDR2 YYDKDF (reference sequence). The V gene lost 0 bases and the J gene lost 0 bases, with 8 bases spanning the gap. DNA of the CDR3: TGTGCCACCAGCAGAGACCTAGGCCTGAACACTGAAGCTTTCTTT. Amino acid sequence: CATSRDLGLNTEAFF.

This clone showed up just a few times. The chain links TRBV6-5 to TRBJ1-4; 8 nucleotides agree with TRBD1. The V segment lost 3 bases and the J segment 8 bases; nucleotides outside the gene matches: 11. Per the germline V gene, CDR1 is MNHEY and CDR2 is SVGAGI. The CDR3 spans 16 residues. The CDR3 coding sequence is TGTGCCAGCAGTTATTCTCAGGGGGCGGTGGACGAAAAACTGTTTTTT. It specifies CASSYSQGAVDEKLFF.

The chain couples TRBV2 to TRBJ1-5; 9 nucleotides align to TRBD1. Germline-derived CDR1 and CDR2 are SNHLY and FYNNEI. The CDR3 is 15 residues long. Trimming cost V 6 bases and J 7 bases; bases outside gene matches: 10. The CDR3 is CASRPGTGRDQPQHF. CDR3 nucleotide sequence: TGTGCCAGCAGACCCGGGACAGGGCGAGACCAGCCCCAGCATTTT. The full variable domain, completed using reference TRBV2 and TRBJ1-5, is EPEVTQTPSHQVTQMGQEVILRCVPISNHLYFYWYRQILGQKVEFLVSFYNNEISEKSEIFDDQFSVERPDGSNFTLKIRSTKLEDSAMYFCASRPGTGRDQPQHFGDGTRLSIL.

The chain carries TRBV7-8 and TRBJ2-7; 7 bases are a match to TRBD1. The germline V gene encodes CDR1 SGHVS and CDR2 FQNEAQ. The CDR3 is 15 residues long. V dropped 4 bases and J dropped 1; count of bases not matched to a gene: 7. This CDR3 reads CASSSPGQKSYEQYF. The CDR3 DNA is TGTGCCAGCAGCTCACCGGGACAGAAATCCTACGAGCAGTACTTC.

The chain couples TRBV4-1 to TRBJ1-1, with 9 nucleotides matching TRBD1. The J segment lost 1 base and the V segment lost 0 bases, leaving 3 bases of the junction unmatched. There are 16 residues in the CDR3. Looked up from germline, CDR1 is MGHRA and CDR2 is YSYEKL. CDR3 nucleotides: TGCGCCAGCAGCCAAGATGGGGGACAGGGGAACACTGAAGCTTTCTTT. This sequence encodes CASSQDGGQGNTEAFF.

The V and J genes are TRBV4-1 and TRBJ2-1; 7 bases are shared with TRBD1. Trimming at V came to 1 base and at J to 5 bases, leaving 5 bases not matched to a gene. Germline CDR1 reads MGHRA; CDR2 reads YSYEKL. The CDR3 is 15 residues long. As DNA, the CDR3 is TGCGCCAGCAGCCAAGTTGGGACAGAGAACAATGAGCAGTTCTTC. Translating it yields CASSQVGTENNEQFF.

The V and J genes are TRBV19 and TRBJ2-7; no definite D call. This CDR3 contains 12 residues. Germline V CDR1 and CDR2: LNHDA, SQIVND (reference sequence). V lost 10 bases to trimming and J lost 4 bases, with 14 bases between them. CDR3 sequence reads: CATARSHYEQYF. The CDR3 nucleotides are TGTGCCACCGCTAGGAGCCATTACGAGCAGTACTTC.

The gene calls are TRBV10-3 and TRBJ2-7, with 8 positions matching TRBD1. CDR1 is ENHRY and CDR2 is SYGVKD in the germline V gene. The J segment lost 4 bases and the V segment lost 5 bases, leaving 7 bases of the junction unmatched. This CDR3 contains 14 residues. The CDR3 DNA follows: TGTGCCATCAGTTTTTCAGGGGGCGGGTACGAGCAGTACGTC. It encodes CAISFSGGGYEQYV.

This chain links TRBV9 with TRBJ2-7, with D maybe TRBD1 (5 bases). Germline CDR1 reads SGDLS; CDR2 reads YYNGEE. V lost 0 bases, J lost 3 bases, and 7 bases lay in between. The length of the CDR3 is 13 residues. This CDR3 reads CASSVDQGYEQYF. CDR3 DNA sequence: TGTGCCAGCAGCGTAGATCAGGGCTACGAGCAGTACTTC. Full variable domain (rest looked up from reference TRBV9 and TRBJ2-7): DSGVTQTPKHLITATGQRVTLRCSPRSGDLSVYWYQQSLDQGLQFLIQYYNGEERAKGNILERFSAQQFPDLHSELNLSSLELGDSALYFCASSVDQGYEQYFGPGTRLTVT.

The chain combines TRBV6-1 with TRBJ2-1, with 7 nucleotides matching TRBD1. V dropped 5 bases and J dropped 1; count of bases not matched to a gene: 5. The CDR3 is 15 residues long. Germline assignment: CDR1 MNHNS and CDR2 SASEGT. The CDR3 bases are TGTGCCAGCAGTTTGCGACAGGGTTCCTACAATGAGCAGTTCTTC. Protein product: CASSLRQGSYNEQFF.

V gene TRBV10-1 combines with J gene TRBJ2-3, with 9 positions matching TRBD2. V trimming: 6 bases; J trimming: 2 bases; junction bases outside the gene matches: 6. The CDR3 has 15 amino acids. Germline V gene data show CDR1 as WNHNN and CDR2 as SYGVQD (reference sequence). The CDR3 sequence: CASSVSGGFTDTQYF. The CDR3 DNA is TGCGCCAGCAGCGTCAGCGGGGGGTTCACAGATACGCAGTATTTT.

V is TRBV4-1 and J is TRBJ1-2; TRBD1 aligns across 10 bases. Losses at the gene ends were 5 bases for V and 4 bases for J; bases not matched to a gene: 7. The CDR3 extends over 15 amino acids. The germline gives CDR1 MGHRA, CDR2 YSYEKL. CDR3 sequence reads: CASSLTTGGGYGYTF. DNA of the CDR3: TGCGCCAGCAGCTTAACGACAGGGGGCGGCTATGGCTACACCTTC.

This clone was seen just once. The chain combines TRBV6-5 with TRBJ2-7; D may be TRBD1 (6 bases). Germline values: CDR1 MNHEY, CDR2 SVGAGI. The CDR3 extends over 14 amino acids. Trimming pared 6 bases from V and 4 bases from J, leaving 16 bases between. CDR3 loop: CASSNRDGEYEQYF. CDR3 coding DNA: TGTGCCAGCAGCAACAGGGACGGGGAGTACGAGCAGTACTTC.

The V call is TRBV11-2, the J call TRBJ2-7; TRBD2 aligns across 7 bases. Trimming removed 8 bases from V and 3 bases from J; junction bases left unmatched: 7. The CDR3 is 13 amino acids. The germline CDR1 and CDR2 sequences are SGHAT and FQNNGV. This chain's CDR3 is CASLWGGFYEQYV. The CDR3 region has the DNA TGTGCCAGCCTTTGGGGGGGGTTCTACGAGCAGTACGTC.

The chain combines TRBV6-4 with TRBJ2-3; D not resolved. The V end lost 3 bases, the J end lost 6 bases, and 10 bases lay between the germline ends. CDR3 size: 13 residues. CDR1 is MRHNA and CDR2 is SNTAGT in the germline V gene. The CDR3 DNA sequence: TGTGCCAGCAGTGAATTTATCGGTGATACGCAGTATTTT. This codes for CASSEFIGDTQYF.